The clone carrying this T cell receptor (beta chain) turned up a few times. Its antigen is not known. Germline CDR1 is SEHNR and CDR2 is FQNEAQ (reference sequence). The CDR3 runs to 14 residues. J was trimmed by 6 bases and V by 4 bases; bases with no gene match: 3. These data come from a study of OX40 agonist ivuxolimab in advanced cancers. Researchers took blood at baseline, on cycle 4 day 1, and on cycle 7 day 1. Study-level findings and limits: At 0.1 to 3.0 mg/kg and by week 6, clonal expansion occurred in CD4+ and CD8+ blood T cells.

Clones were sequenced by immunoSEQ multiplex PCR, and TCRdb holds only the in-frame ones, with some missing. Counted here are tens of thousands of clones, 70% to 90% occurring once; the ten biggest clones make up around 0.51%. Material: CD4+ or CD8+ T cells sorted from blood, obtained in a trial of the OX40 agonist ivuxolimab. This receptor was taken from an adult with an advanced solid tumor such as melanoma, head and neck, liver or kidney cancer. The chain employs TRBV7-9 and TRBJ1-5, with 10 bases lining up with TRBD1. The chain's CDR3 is CASSSTGGIQPQHF. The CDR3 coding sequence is TGTGCCAGCAGCTCGACAGGGGGCATTCAGCCCCAGCATTTT.